A single sample is the source of the 15 T cell receptor beta chains below, sequenced in a study of blood T cell repertoires in COVID-19 (dated by TCRdb to about 2020). Receptor amplification or capture employed the immunoSEQ multiplex PCR assay. TCRdb retrieved this table from immuneACCESS and kept in-frame rearrangements only. Not all clones are present; in checked studies, unresolved V genes account for under half, and no reason is known for the remainder. In all, the sample holds 150,000 to 200,000 clones, and over 70% of those were seen once. The top ten hold about 3.7% of the sample. Source material: PBMCs or T cells enriched from blood (not recorded which). These receptors came from a woman in her sixties who had recovered from COVID-19.

The chain has TRBV9 and TRBJ2-5; the D gene is possibly TRBD1 (6 bases). In germline, CDR1 is SGDLS, CDR2 YYNGEE. The V end was cut by 6 bases, the J end by 5 bases, with 20 bases between. CDR3 length: 15 residues. For the CDR3, the DNA is TGTGCCAGCACTCAGGCTGGGGGCTTATGGGAGACCCAGTACTTC. Translation gives CASTQAGGLWETQYF. The whole variable domain, filled in from reference TRBV9 and TRBJ2-5, reads DSGVTQTPKHLITATGQRVTLRCSPRSGDLSVYWYQQSLDQGLQFLIQYYNGEERAKGNILERFSAQQFPDLHSELNLSSLELGDSALYFCASTQAGGLWETQYFGPGTRLLVL.

The chain links TRBV7-8 to TRBJ1-2, with D perhaps TRBD1 (6 bases). V was clipped by 5 bases and J by 8 bases, with 18 bases between them. The CDR3 extends over 14 amino acids. CDR1 is SGHVS, CDR2 FQNEAQ, per germline. The CDR3 DNA reads TGTGCCAGCAGCCTCCAGGGGCTCGGGGAGGGCTACACCTTC. The encoded protein is CASSLQGLGEGYTF.

The gene calls are TRBV3-1 (or the pseudogene TRBV3-2) and TRBJ2-1; no clear D gene. The CDR3 has 13 amino acids. The ends were cut back, 4 bases at V and 8 bases at J, with 12 bases in the middle. Germline V gives CDR1 LGHDT, CDR2 YNNKEL (reference sequence). The CDR3 DNA is TGTGCCAGCAGCCGGCTTTCGTCCGATGAGCAGTTCTTC. Translating it yields CASSRLSSDEQFF.

The rearrangement uses TRBV15 and TRBJ1-3; D is undetermined. Per the germline V gene, CDR1 is LNHNV and CDR2 is YYDKDF (reference sequence). Trimming cost V 0 bases and J 1 base, with 7 bases left between them. This CDR3 spans 15 amino acids. The CDR3 DNA sequence: TGTGCCACCAGCAGAGATGCCGGGTCTGGAAACACCATATATTTT. Translation: CATSRDAGSGNTIYF.

The rearrangement links TRBV10-1 to TRBJ2-7; no reliable D call. The germline V gene encodes CDR1 WNHNN and CDR2 SYGVQD (reference sequence). Trimming took off 4 bases at V and 3 bases at J, with 10 bases between the two ends. The length of the CDR3 is 13 residues. CDR3 nucleotide sequence: TGCGCCAGCAGTGTCATTTTCAGCTACGAGCAGTACTTC. Residues: CASSVIFSYEQYF.

This clone was seen only a few times. This chain uses TRBV3-1 (or the pseudogene TRBV3-2) with TRBJ1-2; no clear D gene. The germline V and J ends were trimmed by 4 bases and 3 bases, with 6 bases remaining between them. Germline assignment: CDR1 LGHDT and CDR2 YNNKEL (reference sequence). The CDR3 runs to 12 residues. Written as DNA, the CDR3 is TGTGCCAGCAGCCCCAGCGACTATGGCTACACCTTC. This sequence encodes CASSPSDYGYTF.

J is TRBJ1-4 and V is TRBV18; a weak D match, TRBD1 (6 bases). The V end lost 5 bases, the J end lost 10 bases, and 17 bases lay between the germline ends. The germline gives CDR1 KGHSH, CDR2 LQKENI. The CDR3 covers 14 residues. CDR3 coding DNA: TGTGCCAGCTCAGTCCGGGACATTAAGGGAAAACTGTTTTTT. It encodes CASSVRDIKGKLFF.

This chain joins TRBV5-4 and TRBJ1-1; TRBD1 matches 7 bases. This CDR3 has 16 residues. The V gene's germline CDR1 is SGHNT and CDR2 YYREEE (reference sequence). Germline trimming cut 5 bases from V and 0 bases from J; bases unmatched to any gene: 10. The CDR3 reads CASSKTQGTLNTEAFF. The CDR3 nucleotides read TGTGCCAGCAGTAAAACACAGGGGACCCTGAACACTGAAGCTTTCTTT.

The rearrangement uses TRBV9 and TRBJ2-3; 7 positions agree with TRBD1. V trimming: 5 bases; J trimming: 0 bases; junction bases outside the gene matches: 6. The CDR3 has 15 amino acids. CDR1 and CDR2 (germline): SGDLS, YYNGEE. DNA of the CDR3: TGTGCCAGCAGTATAACAGGGGAGAGCACAGATACGCAGTATTTT. The encoded protein is CASSITGESTDTQYF. The whole variable domain, filled in from reference TRBV9 and TRBJ2-3, reads DSGVTQTPKHLITATGQRVTLRCSPRSGDLSVYWYQQSLDQGLQFLIQYYNGEERAKGNILERFSAQQFPDLHSELNLSSLELGDSALYFCASSITGESTDTQYFGPGTRLTVL.

This chain connects TRBV24-1 to TRBJ1-1; D possibly corresponds to TRBD1 (6 bases). This CDR3 contains 24 residues. V was clipped by 3 bases and J by 0 bases, with 37 bases between them. Germline loops: CDR1 KGHDR, CDR2 SFDVKD. The CDR3 sequence: CATSDTHLITGNPNVAYMNTEAFF. As DNA, the CDR3 is TGTGCCACCAGTGATACGCACCTTATTACAGGGAACCCCAACGTGGCGTATATGAACACTGAAGCTTTCTTT.

V usage is TRBV4-2 and J usage is TRBJ2-7; 9 bases fit TRBD2. Germline assignment: CDR1 LGHNA and CDR2 YNFKEQ. CDR3 length: 15 residues. Trimming cost V 1 base and J 2 bases; bases outside gene matches: 3. Here the CDR3 DNA reads TGTGCCAGCAGCCAAGGAGCGGGGGGTACCTACGAGCAGTACTTC. Translating it yields CASSQGAGGTYEQYF.

J is TRBJ2-5 and V is TRBV28; possible D gene TRBD2, 6 bases. The ends were cut back, 5 bases at V and 2 bases at J, with 15 bases in the middle. The germline V gene encodes CDR1 MDHEN and CDR2 SYDVKM. This CDR3 has 15 residues. The CDR3 DNA sequence: TGTGCCAGCAGTCACACGGGACTCCTGCAAGAGACCCAGTACTTC. Translating gives CASSHTGLLQETQYF.

This clone was seen a handful of times. The rearrangement links TRBV10-1 to TRBJ2-1, with TRBD2 matching over 10 bases. The germline gives CDR1 WNHNN, CDR2 SYGVQD (reference sequence). The CDR3 consists of 15 residues. Trimming took 3 bases from V and 8 from J; bases not matched to a gene: 7. Here the CDR3 reads CASSDPSSGGDEQFF. The CDR3 bases are TGCGCCAGCAGTGATCCGTCTAGCGGGGGCGATGAGCAGTTCTTC.

This chain uses TRBV19 with TRBJ2-3; the match to TRBD2 covers 11 bases. The CDR3 runs to 16 residues. Germline-derived CDR1 and CDR2 are LNHDA and SQIVND (reference sequence). The V segment lost 3 bases and the J segment 6 bases; nucleotides outside the gene matches: 8. This CDR3 reads CASSMRLAGGIDTQYF. In DNA form, the CDR3 reads TGTGCCAGTAGTATGAGATTAGCGGGGGGGATCGATACGCAGTATTTT.

The rearrangement joins TRBV5-1 to TRBJ2-5, with 9 bases lining up with TRBD2. Trimming at V came to 4 bases and at J to 4 bases, leaving 11 bases not matched to a gene. CDR3 size: 16 residues. CDR1 is SGHRS and CDR2 is YFSETQ in the germline V gene. CDR3 region: CASSPWTSDGGETQYF. CDR3 bases: TGCGCCAGCAGCCCCTGGACTAGCGATGGGGGAGAGACCCAGTACTTC.